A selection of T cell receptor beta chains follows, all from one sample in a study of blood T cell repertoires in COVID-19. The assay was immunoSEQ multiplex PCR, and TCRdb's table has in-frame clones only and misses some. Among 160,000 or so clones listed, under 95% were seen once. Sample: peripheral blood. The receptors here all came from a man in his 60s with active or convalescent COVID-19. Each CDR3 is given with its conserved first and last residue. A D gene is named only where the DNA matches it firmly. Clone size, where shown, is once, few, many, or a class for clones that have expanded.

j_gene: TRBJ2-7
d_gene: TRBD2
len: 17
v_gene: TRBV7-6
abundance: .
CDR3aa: CASSLRGLPMGSYEQYF
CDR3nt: TGTGCCAGCAGCTTAAGGGGACTACCTATGGGCTCCTACGAGCAGTACTTC

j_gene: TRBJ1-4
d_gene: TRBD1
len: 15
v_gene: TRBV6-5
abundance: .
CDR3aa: CASSSDRGYNEKLFF
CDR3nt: TGTGCCAGCAGTTCCGACAGGGGGTATAATGAAAAACTGTTTTTT

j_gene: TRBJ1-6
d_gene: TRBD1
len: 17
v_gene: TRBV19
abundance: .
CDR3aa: CASSTALTGASNSPLHF
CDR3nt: TGTGCCAGTAGTACCGCCCTTACAGGGGCGAGCAATTCACCCCTCCACTTT

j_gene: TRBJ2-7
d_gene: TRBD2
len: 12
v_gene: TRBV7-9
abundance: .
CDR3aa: CASSLIREGKYF
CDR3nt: TGTGCCAGCAGCTTAATAAGGGAGGGCAAGTACTTC

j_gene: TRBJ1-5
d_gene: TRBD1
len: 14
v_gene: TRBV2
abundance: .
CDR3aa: CASSLQGVHQPQHF
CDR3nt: TGTGCCAGCAGTCTACAGGGGGTCCATCAGCCCCAGCATTTT

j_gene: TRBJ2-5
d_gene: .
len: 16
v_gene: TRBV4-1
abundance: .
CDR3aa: CASSPHRLVGQETQYF
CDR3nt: TGCGCCAGCAGCCCCCACCGACTAGTGGGACAAGAGACCCAGTACTTC

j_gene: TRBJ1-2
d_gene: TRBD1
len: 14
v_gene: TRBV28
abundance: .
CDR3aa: CASSWDRGQKGYTF
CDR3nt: TGTGCCAGCAGTTGGGACAGGGGGCAGAAAGGCTACACCTTC

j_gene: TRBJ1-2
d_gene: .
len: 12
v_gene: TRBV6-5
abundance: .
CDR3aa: CASSPGSYGYTF
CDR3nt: TGTGCCAGCAGTCCCGGGAGCTATGGCTACACCTTC

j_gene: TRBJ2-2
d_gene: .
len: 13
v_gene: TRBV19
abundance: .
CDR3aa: CASSAQGDGELFF
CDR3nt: TGTGCCAGTAGTGCCCAGGGTGACGGGGAGCTGTTTTTT

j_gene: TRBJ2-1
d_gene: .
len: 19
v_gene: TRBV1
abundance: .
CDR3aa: CTSSQTGLASTSSYNEQFF
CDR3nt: TGCACCAGCAGCCAGACGGGACTAGCGTCTACTAGCTCCTACAATGAGCAGTTCTTC

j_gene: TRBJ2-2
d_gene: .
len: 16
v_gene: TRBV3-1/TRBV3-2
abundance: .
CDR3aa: CASSQRSLASTGELFF
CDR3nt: TGTGCCAGCAGCCAAAGATCCCTAGCATCCACCGGGGAGCTGTTTTTT

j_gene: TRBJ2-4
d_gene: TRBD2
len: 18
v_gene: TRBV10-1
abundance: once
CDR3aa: CASSESLGRAGGLNIQYF
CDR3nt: TGCGCCAGCAGTGAGTCGCTTGGTCGGGCGGGAGGATTAAACATTCAGTACTTC

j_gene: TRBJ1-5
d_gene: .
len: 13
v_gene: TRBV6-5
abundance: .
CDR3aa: CASSYGGNQPQHF
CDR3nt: TGTGCCAGCAGTTACGGGGGGAATCAGCCCCAGCATTTT

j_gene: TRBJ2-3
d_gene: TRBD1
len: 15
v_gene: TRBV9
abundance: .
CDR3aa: CASSVAEGARDTQYF
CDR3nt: TGTGCCAGCAGCGTAGCCGAGGGGGCGAGAGATACGCAGTATTTT

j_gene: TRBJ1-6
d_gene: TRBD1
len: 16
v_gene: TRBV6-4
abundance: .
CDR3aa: CASSDSAGGRNSPLHF
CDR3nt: TGTGCCAGCAGTGACTCCGCAGGGGGCCGAAATTCACCCCTCCACTTT

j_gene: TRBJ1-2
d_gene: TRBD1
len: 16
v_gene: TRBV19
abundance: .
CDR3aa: CASSTEGQGPNYGYTF
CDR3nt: TGTGCCAGTAGTACCGAAGGACAGGGACCTAACTATGGCTACACCTTC

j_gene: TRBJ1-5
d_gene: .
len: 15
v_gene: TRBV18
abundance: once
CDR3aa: CASSSQAATNQPQHF
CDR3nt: TGTGCCAGCTCATCACAGGCGGCGACTAATCAGCCCCAGCATTTT

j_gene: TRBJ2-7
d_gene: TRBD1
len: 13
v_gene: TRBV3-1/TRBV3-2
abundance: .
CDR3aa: CASSRDSTYEQYF
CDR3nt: TGTGCCAGCAGCCGGGACAGCACCTACGAGCAGTACTTC

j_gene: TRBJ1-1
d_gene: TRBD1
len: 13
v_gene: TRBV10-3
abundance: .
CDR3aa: CAISGTGNTEAFF
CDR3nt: TGTGCCATTTCCGGGACAGGGAACACTGAAGCTTTCTTT

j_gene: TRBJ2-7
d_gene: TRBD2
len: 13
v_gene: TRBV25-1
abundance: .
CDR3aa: CASSEGGGYEQYF
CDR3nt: TGTGCCAGCAGTGAAGGGGGGGGATACGAGCAGTACTTC

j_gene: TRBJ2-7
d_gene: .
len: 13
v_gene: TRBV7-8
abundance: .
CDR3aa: CASSSQTSYEQYF
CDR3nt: TGTGCCAGCAGCTCCCAAACGAGCTACGAGCAGTACTTC

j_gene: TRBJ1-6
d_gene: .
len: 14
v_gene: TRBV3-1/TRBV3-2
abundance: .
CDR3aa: CASSQGVGYSPLHF
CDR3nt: TGTGCCAGCAGCCAGGGAGTGGGGTATTCACCCCTCCACTTT

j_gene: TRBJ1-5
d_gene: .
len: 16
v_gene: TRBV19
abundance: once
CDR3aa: CASSHFRGYSNQPQHF
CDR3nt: TGTGCCAGTAGTCATTTCAGGGGTTATAGCAATCAGCCCCAGCATTTT

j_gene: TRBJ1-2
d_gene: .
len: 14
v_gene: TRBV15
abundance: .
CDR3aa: CATSSRDKSGGYTF
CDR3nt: TGTGCCACCAGCAGCCGGGACAAGTCGGGGGGCTACACCTTC

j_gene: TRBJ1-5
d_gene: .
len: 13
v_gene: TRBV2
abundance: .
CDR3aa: CACGADSNQPQHF
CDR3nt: TGTGCCTGCGGGGCAGATAGCAATCAGCCCCAGCATTTT

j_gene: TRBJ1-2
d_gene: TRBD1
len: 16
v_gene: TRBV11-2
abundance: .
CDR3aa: CASSFTGEYRSDGYTF
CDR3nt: TGTGCCAGCAGCTTTACAGGGGAGTATCGAAGTGATGGCTACACCTTC

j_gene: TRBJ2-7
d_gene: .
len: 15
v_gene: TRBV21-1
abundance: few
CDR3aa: CASSKAGREKYEQYF
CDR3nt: TGTGCCAGCAGCAAAGCGGGCCGGGAGAAGTACGAGCAGTACTTC

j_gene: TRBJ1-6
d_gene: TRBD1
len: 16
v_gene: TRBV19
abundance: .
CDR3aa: CASSISTGAQNSPLHF
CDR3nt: TGTGCCAGTAGTATATCCACAGGGGCCCAAAATTCACCCCTCCACTTT

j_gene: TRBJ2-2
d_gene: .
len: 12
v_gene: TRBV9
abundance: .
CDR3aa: CASSVGSGELFF
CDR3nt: TGTGCCAGCAGCGTAGGGAGCGGGGAGCTGTTTTTT

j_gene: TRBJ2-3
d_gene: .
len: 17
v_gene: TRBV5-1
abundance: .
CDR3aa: CASSLGSLGGGTDTQYF
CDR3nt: TGCGCCAGCAGCTTGGGATCCCTAGGCGGGGGCACAGATACGCAGTATTTT

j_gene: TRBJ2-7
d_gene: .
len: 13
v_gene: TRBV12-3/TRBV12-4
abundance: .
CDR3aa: CASSFSGTNEQYF
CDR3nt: TGTGCCAGCAGTTTCTCGGGGACAAACGAGCAGTACTTC

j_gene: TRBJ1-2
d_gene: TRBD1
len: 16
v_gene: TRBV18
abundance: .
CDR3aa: CASSPRVGQGAYGYTF
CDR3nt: TGTGCCAGCTCACCACGTGTGGGACAGGGGGCTTATGGCTACACCTTC

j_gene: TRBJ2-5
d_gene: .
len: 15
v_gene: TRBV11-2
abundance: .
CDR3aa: CASSLGSGVGETQYF
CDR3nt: TGTGCCAGCAGCTTAGGGTCCGGGGTAGGGGAGACCCAGTACTTC

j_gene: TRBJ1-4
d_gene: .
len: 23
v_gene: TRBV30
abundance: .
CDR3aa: CAWSAWGPRVQGQRTRTNEKLFF
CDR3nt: TGTGCCTGGAGTGCCTGGGGTCCACGGGTACAGGGTCAGAGAACGAGGACTAATGAAAAACTGTTTTTT

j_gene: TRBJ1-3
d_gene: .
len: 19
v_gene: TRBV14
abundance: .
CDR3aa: CASSQDQGLGIAPGNTIYF
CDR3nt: TGTGCCAGCAGCCAAGATCAAGGTCTAGGAATAGCTCCTGGAAACACCATATATTTT

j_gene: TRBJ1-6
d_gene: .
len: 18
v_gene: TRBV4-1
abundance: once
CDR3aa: CASSLTSVPPRRDSPLHF
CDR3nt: TGCGCCAGCAGCCTTACCTCTGTCCCCCCTAGACGGGATTCACCCCTCCACTTT

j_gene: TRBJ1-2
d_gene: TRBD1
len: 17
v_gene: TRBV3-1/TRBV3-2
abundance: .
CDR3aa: CASSRSGTGGTIYGYTF
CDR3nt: TGTGCCAGCAGCCGCTCCGGGACAGGGGGGACGATCTATGGCTACACCTTC

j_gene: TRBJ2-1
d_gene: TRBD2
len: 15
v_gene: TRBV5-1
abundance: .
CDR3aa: CASSLGGTSSNEQFF
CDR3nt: TGCGCCAGCAGCTTGGGGGGGACTAGCTCGAATGAGCAGTTCTTC

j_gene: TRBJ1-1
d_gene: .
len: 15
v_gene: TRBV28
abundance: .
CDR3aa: CASSSTAIGGGWAFF
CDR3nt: TGTGCCAGCAGTTCAACGGCGATTGGGGGCGGTTGGGCTTTCTTT

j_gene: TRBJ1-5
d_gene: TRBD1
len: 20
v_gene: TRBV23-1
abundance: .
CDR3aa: CASSQSGLTGGANRNQPQHF
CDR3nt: TGCGCCAGCAGTCAATCGGGGTTGACAGGGGGCGCAAATCGCAATCAGCCCCAGCATTTT

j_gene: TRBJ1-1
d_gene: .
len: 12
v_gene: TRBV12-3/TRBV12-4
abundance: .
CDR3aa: CATNRRNTEAFF
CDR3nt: TGTGCCACTAACAGGAGGAACACTGAAGCTTTCTTT

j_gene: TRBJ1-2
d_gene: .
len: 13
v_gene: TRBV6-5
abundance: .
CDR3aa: CASSYQGPYGYTF
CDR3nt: TGTGCCAGCAGTTACCAGGGGCCCTATGGCTACACCTTC

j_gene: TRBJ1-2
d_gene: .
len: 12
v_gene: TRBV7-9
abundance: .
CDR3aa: CASSLWQYGYTF
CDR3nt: TGTGCCAGCAGCTTATGGCAGTATGGCTACACCTTC

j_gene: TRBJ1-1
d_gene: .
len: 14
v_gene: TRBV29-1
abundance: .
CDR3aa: CSVEILAVYTEAFF
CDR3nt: TGCAGCGTTGAGATCCTTGCAGTGTACACTGAAGCTTTCTTT

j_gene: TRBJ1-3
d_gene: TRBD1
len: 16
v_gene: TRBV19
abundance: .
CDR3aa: CASSRGTGRSGNTIYF
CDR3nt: TGTGCCAGTAGTAGGGGGACAGGGCGCTCTGGAAACACCATATATTTT

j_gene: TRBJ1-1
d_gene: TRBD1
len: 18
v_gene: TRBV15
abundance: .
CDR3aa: CATSRVYGTGAPNTEAFF
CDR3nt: TGTGCCACCAGCAGAGTGTACGGGACAGGGGCCCCGAACACTGAAGCTTTCTTT

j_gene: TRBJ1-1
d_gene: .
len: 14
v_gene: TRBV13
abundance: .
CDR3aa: CASSLRRVGTEAFF
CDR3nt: TGTGCCAGCAGCTTAAGGAGGGTCGGAACTGAAGCTTTCTTT

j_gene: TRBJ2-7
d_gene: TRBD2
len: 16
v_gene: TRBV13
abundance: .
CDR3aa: CASSLGHGLAGGEQYF
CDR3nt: TGTGCCAGCAGCTTAGGCCACGGACTAGCGGGGGGTGAGCAGTACTTC

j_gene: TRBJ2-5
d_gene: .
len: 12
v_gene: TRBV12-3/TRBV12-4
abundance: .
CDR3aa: CASTRSRETQYF
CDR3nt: TGTGCCAGCACTCGGAGTCGCGAGACCCAGTACTTC

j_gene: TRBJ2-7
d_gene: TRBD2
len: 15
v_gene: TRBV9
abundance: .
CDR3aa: CASSVDGSGSTEQYF
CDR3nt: TGTGCCAGCAGCGTAGATGGTAGCGGGAGTACCGAGCAGTACTTC

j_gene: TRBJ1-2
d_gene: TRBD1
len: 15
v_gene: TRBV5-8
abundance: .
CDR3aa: CASSWGQGVAYGYTF
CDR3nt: TGTGCCAGCAGCTGGGGACAGGGGGTCGCCTATGGCTACACCTTC